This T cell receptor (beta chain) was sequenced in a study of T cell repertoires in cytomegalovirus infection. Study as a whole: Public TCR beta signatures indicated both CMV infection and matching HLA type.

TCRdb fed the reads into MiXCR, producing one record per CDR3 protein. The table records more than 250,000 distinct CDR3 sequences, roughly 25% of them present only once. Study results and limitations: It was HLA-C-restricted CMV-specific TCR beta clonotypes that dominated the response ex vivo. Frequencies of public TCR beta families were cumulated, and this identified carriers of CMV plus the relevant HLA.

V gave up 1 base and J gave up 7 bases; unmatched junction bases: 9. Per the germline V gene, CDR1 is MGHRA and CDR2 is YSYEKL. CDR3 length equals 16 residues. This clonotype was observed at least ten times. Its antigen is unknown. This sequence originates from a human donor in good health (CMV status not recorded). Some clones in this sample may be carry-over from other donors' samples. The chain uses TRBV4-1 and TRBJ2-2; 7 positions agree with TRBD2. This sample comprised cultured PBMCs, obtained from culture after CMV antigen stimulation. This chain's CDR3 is CASSQVGRERSGELFF. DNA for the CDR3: TGCGCCAGCAGCCAAGTGGGGCGGGAGAGGAGCGGGGAGCTGTTTTTT.